These 31 T cell receptor beta chains came from one sample sequenced in a study of CD8+CD57+ T cells in acquired aplastic anemia. Sequencing involved patients with CD8+CD57+ cell expansion previously shown by flow cytometry. Genomic DNA provided the template from which TCR beta VDJ and CDR3 profiles were obtained. TCRdb analysed the reads with MiXCR anew, one entry per CDR3 protein. The repertoire holds fewer than 200,000 distinct CDR3 sequences, 48% seen once, with roughly 1.8% in the top ten. The sequenced sample was sorted CD4+, CD8+, or CD8+CD57+ T cells (not recorded which) from PBMCs. These receptors were obtained from a human donor with aplastic anemia.

The chain joins TRBV7-9 to TRBJ2-3; 9 positions agree with TRBD2. The trim removed 5 bases at V and 6 bases at J, leaving 6 bases unmatched. The CDR3 loop spans 14 amino acids. Germline V lookup: CDR1 SEHNR, CDR2 FQNEAQ (reference sequence). The CDR3 nucleotides are TGTGCCAGCAGCAACGCGGGGGGGAAGGATACGCAGTATTTT. Translation gives CASSNAGGKDTQYF.

The J gene is TRBJ2-2, the V gene TRBV20-1, with a possible D match to TRBD1 (5 bases). Germline-derived CDR1 and CDR2 are DFQATT and SNEGSKA (reference sequence). The germline V and J ends were trimmed by 1 base and 5 bases, with 17 bases remaining between them. The CDR3 has 16 amino acids. The CDR3 is CSARAESQGSTGELFF. CDR3 DNA: TGCAGTGCTAGAGCGGAAAGTCAGGGTAGTACCGGGGAGCTGTTTTTT.

This clonotype was picked up many times. The chain recombines TRBV5-4 with TRBJ1-4; TRBD1 might be the D (5 bases). CDR1 and CDR2 (germline): SGHNT, YYREEE (reference sequence). V was clipped by 1 base and J by 7 bases, with 8 bases between them. The CDR3 runs to 13 residues. This CDR3 is CASSLRDGEKLFF. The CDR3 coding sequence is TGTGCCAGCAGCTTGAGGGACGGTGAAAAACTGTTTTTT.

V is TRBV2 and J is TRBJ2-7; no clear D. Trimming cost V 2 bases and J 0 bases, with 14 bases left between them. Germline lookup yields CDR1 SNHLY and CDR2 FYNNEI. The CDR3 extends over 16 amino acids. CDR3 nucleotides: TGTGCCAGCAGTGAAACGGCTGTAGTGGCCTCCTACGAGCAGTACTTC. This encodes CASSETAVVASYEQYF.

This clonotype was observed a handful of times. An end of the junction differs from the germline gene, which may be a read error. The gene calls are TRBV7-7 and TRBJ2-5; D possibly corresponds to TRBD2 (6 bases). The CDR3 is 14 residues long. Germline V lookup: CDR1 SSHAT, CDR2 FNYEAQ (reference sequence). The CDR3 reads CASSLGRGMETQYF. The CDR3 DNA reads TGTGCTAGCAGCTTAGGACGGGGGATGGAGACCCAGTACTTC.

There are a few counts of this clonotype. The gene calls are TRBV7-4 and TRBJ2-7; 8 bases agree with TRBD1. The CDR3 sequence is 14 residues long. The germline CDR1 and CDR2 sequences are SGHVT and SQSDAQ. V lost 7 bases and J lost 2; bases outside the gene matches: 7. As DNA, the CDR3 is TGTGCCAGCACCCAGGGGACAGGCCCCTACGAGCAGTACTTC. Its translation: CASTQGTGPYEQYF.

As concerns this clonotype: The conserved phenylalanine or tryptophan normally closing the CDR3 is absent here, so this likely arose from a read error. V gene TRBV20-1 combines with J gene TRBJ1-2, with 7 positions matching TRBD1. This CDR3 is built from 14 residues. V dropped 5 bases and J dropped 0; count of bases not matched to a gene: 6. Germline V gene sequence: CDR1 DFQATT, CDR2 SNEGSKA (reference sequence). The CDR3 is CSAHRDRANYGYTL. The CDR3 nucleotides read TGCAGTGCTCACCGGGACAGAGCTAACTATGGCTACACCCTC.

Many counts were recorded for this clonotype. The chain has TRBV7-9 and TRBJ1-5; D remains ambiguous. Germline CDR1 reads SEHNR; CDR2 reads FQNEAQ (reference sequence). The CDR3 runs 13 residues. Between the trimmed V and J ends, which lost 2 bases and 7 bases, there was a span of 9 bases. Here the CDR3 DNA reads TGTGCCAGCAGCTTAAGAAAGGGCCAGCCCCAGCATTTT. Its translation is CASSLRKGQPQHF.

The V call is TRBV20-1, the J call TRBJ2-7; 7 positions match TRBD1. CDR1 is DFQATT, CDR2 SNEGSKA, per germline (reference sequence). The CDR3 has 13 amino acids. V gave up 3 bases and J gave up 4 bases; unmatched junction bases: 6. The CDR3 loop reads CSARTGMGYEQYF. CDR3 nucleotide sequence: TGCAGTGCTAGGACAGGGATGGGGTACGAGCAGTACTTC.

At least ten counts were recorded for this clonotype. The rearrangement uses TRBV20-1 and TRBJ2-7; D is ambiguous. The V and J ends lost 0 bases and 2 bases respectively, with 11 bases between them. This CDR3 contains 14 residues. The germline V gene encodes CDR1 DFQATT and CDR2 SNEGSKA (reference sequence). The CDR3: CSARDFLGTYEQYF. The DNA of the CDR3 is TGCAGTGCTAGAGATTTCCTGGGCACCTACGAGCAGTACTTC.

The chain combines TRBV20-1 with TRBJ2-6, with TRBD2 matching over 9 bases. CDR1 is DFQATT and CDR2 is SNEGSKA in the germline V gene (reference sequence). This CDR3 has 15 amino acids. The V segment lost 8 bases and the J segment 4 bases; nucleotides outside the gene matches: 9. The CDR3, as DNA: TGCAGTTACTCGAGCGGGGGGCGAGGGGCCAACGTCCTGACTTTC. It codes for CSYSSGGRGANVLTF.

This clonotype has a count of ten or more. The chain is built from TRBV5-4 and TRBJ1-1; 8 nucleotides align to TRBD1. Germline CDR1 reads SGHNT; CDR2 reads YYREEE (reference sequence). V was pared by 0 bases and J by 3 bases, with 1 base of the junction left unmatched. The CDR3 consists of 14 residues. The CDR3 here is CASSLAGGDTEAFF. The CDR3 region has the DNA TGTGCCAGCAGCTTGGCAGGGGGCGACACTGAAGCTTTCTTT.

For this clonotype: This may arise from a read error, as a much more abundant clone is one base away. The V and J genes are TRBV5-1 and TRBJ2-5; TRBD2 is a possible D gene (5 bases). Germline lookup yields CDR1 SGHRS and CDR2 YFSETQ. CDR3 size: 13 residues. The CDR3 is CASSLADGETQHF. DNA for the CDR3: TGCGCCAGCAGCTTGGCCGACGGGGAGACCCAGCACTTC.

This clonotype was seen at least ten times. CDR3 in DNA: TGTGCCAGCAGCCCGCCATTAGCTAACTATGGCTACACCTTC. Protein sequence: CASSPPLANYGYTF. V and J are TRBV3-1 and TRBJ1-2; D remains ambiguous. V dropped 4 bases and J dropped 0 bases, with 9 bases sitting between them. The CDR3 contains 14 residues. CDR1 and CDR2 from the germline V gene are LGHDT and YNNKEL (reference sequence).

This rearrangement joins TRBV20-1 to TRBJ2-3; no reliable D call. The V end was cut by 6 bases, the J end by 0 bases, with 10 bases between. Germline lookup yields CDR1 DFQATT and CDR2 SNEGSKA (reference sequence). The CDR3 is 13 amino acids. The CDR3 DNA follows: TGCAGTGCCAGCGACGGTAGCACAGATACGCAGTATTTT. Amino acids: CSASDGSTDTQYF.

This clonotype has at least ten counts. The chain recombines TRBV19 with TRBJ2-3, with D perhaps TRBD1 (6 bases). This CDR3 spans 15 amino acids. With 5 bases removed from V and 2 bases from J, the gap between germline ends came to 14 bases. From germline, CDR1 is LNHDA and CDR2 SQIVND (reference sequence). CDR3 nucleotide sequence: TGTGCCAGTAGTCCACCACAGGGAATCACAGATACGCAGTATTTT. It codes for CASSPPQGITDTQYF.

This clonotype was seen many times. The CDR3 nucleotides are TGCAGTGCTAGAGATTATCAGCGGCCGAACACCGGGGAGCTGTTTTTT. Its protein is CSARDYQRPNTGELFF. The chain recombines TRBV20-1 with TRBJ2-2; weak D call: TRBD2 (5 bases). Germline CDR1 and CDR2: DFQATT and SNEGSKA (reference sequence). Deletions cut 0 bases from V and 0 bases from J, with 11 bases between. The CDR3 spans 16 residues.

This clonotype has a count of ten or more. The gene calls are TRBV2 and TRBJ1-2; 11 bases are a match to TRBD1. With V trimmed by 6 bases and J by 2 bases, 5 bases remained unmatched. The CDR3 has 15 residues. Germline V gene data show CDR1 as SNHLY and CDR2 as FYNNEI. CDR3 nucleotide sequence: TGTGCCAGCAGCCAGGACAGGGGGCAGAACTATGGCTACACCTTC. Its translation is CASSQDRGQNYGYTF.

This clonotype was picked up one time. The CDR3 bases are TGTGCCAGCAGCGAGTCAGACTACGAGCAGTACTTC. Translation gives CASSESDYEQYF. The rearrangement joins TRBV14 to TRBJ2-7; unclear D gene. The CDR3 has 12 residues. Looked up from germline, CDR1 is SGHDN and CDR2 is FVKESK. Between the trimmed V and J ends, which lost 5 bases and 3 bases, there was a span of 8 bases.

V and J are TRBV24-1 and TRBJ2-5; no clear D gene. There are 17 residues in the CDR3. V dropped 2 bases and J dropped 5 bases, with 20 bases sitting between them. The germline gives CDR1 KGHDR, CDR2 SFDVKD. The CDR3 bases are TGTGCCACCAGTGATTCTTTGGGCAGTAAGAATGTGGAGACCCAGTACTTC. Translation: CATSDSLGSKNVETQYF.

The gene calls are TRBV15 and TRBJ2-2, with D unclear. Germline-derived CDR1 and CDR2 are LNHNV and YYDKDF (reference sequence). CDR3 length: 15 residues. V was cut by 5 bases and J by 3 bases, with 13 bases left in between. CDR3 loop: CATSDDKWDTGELFF. The CDR3 DNA follows: TGTGCCACCAGCGATGACAAGTGGGACACCGGGGAGCTGTTTTTT.

Many counts were recorded for this clonotype. The chain recombines TRBV19 with TRBJ1-5; no clear D. V was clipped by 2 bases and J by 5 bases, with 13 bases between them. CDR3 length equals 15 residues. The germline CDR1 and CDR2 sequences are LNHDA and SQIVND (reference sequence). The CDR3 here is CASSIQQVAYQPQHF. CDR3 nucleotides: TGTGCCAGTAGTATACAACAAGTCGCCTATCAGCCCCAGCATTTT. The whole variable domain, remainder taken from reference TRBV19 and TRBJ1-5, is DGGITQSPKYLFRKEGQNVTLSCEQNLNHDAMYWYRQDPGQGLRLIYYSQIVNDFQKGDIAEGYSVSREKKESFPLTVTSAQKNPTAFYLCASSIQQVAYQPQHFGDGTRLSIL.

This clonotype was seen ten or more times. The rearrangement joins TRBV30 to TRBJ1-5; 8 positions agree with TRBD1. J lost 7 bases, V lost 3 bases, and 5 bases had no gene match. CDR1 is GTSNPN, CDR2 SVGIG, per germline (reference sequence). The CDR3 loop spans 13 amino acids. The CDR3 spells CAWSRTGSQPQHF. In DNA, the CDR3 is TGTGCCTGGAGCCGGACAGGGTCACAGCCCCAGCATTTT.

V gene TRBV15 combines with J gene TRBJ1-1; D possibly corresponds to TRBD1 (5 bases). The V end was cut by 3 bases, the J end by 11 bases, with 19 bases between. Germline CDR1 is LNHNV and CDR2 is YYDKDF (reference sequence). The CDR3 has 14 amino acids. The CDR3 nucleotides are TGTGCCACCAGCAGTGACGGGGGGTTTCCGGGGGCTTTCTTT. It codes for CATSSDGGFPGAFF. The full variable domain, completed using reference TRBV15 and TRBJ1-1, is DAMVIQNPRYQVTQFGKPVTLSCSQTLNHNVMYWYQQKSSQAPKLLFHYYDKDFNNEADTPDNFQSRRPNTSFCFLDIRSPGLGDTAMYLCATSSDGGFPGAFFGQGTRLTVV.

The V and J genes are TRBV18 and TRBJ1-5, with 9 bases that match TRBD1. V trimming: 6 bases; J trimming: 1 base; junction bases outside the gene matches: 13. Per the germline V gene, CDR1 is KGHSH and CDR2 is LQKENI. The CDR3 spans 18 residues. The CDR3 protein is CASSLGTGRGESNQPQHF. In DNA, the CDR3 is TGTGCCAGCTCCCTAGGGACAGGGAGGGGGGAAAGCAATCAGCCCCAGCATTTT.

This clonotype was picked up many times. V and J are TRBV5-4 and TRBJ2-1; D assignment may be TRBD1 or TRBD2 (5 bases each). Per germline, CDR1 SGHNT and CDR2 YYREEE (reference sequence). The V end was cut by 4 bases, the J end by 0 bases, with 17 bases between. CDR3 size: 17 residues. As DNA, the CDR3 is TGTGCCAGCAGCCCGGGTCGACCAGGGAGCTCCTACAATGAGCAGTTCTTC. This codes for CASSPGRPGSSYNEQFF.

This clonotype was recorded only once. The J gene is TRBJ1-1, the V gene TRBV5-4; tentative D call: TRBD1 (6 bases). Germline V gene data show CDR1 as SGHNT and CDR2 as YYREEE (reference sequence). V was pared by 2 bases and J by 4 bases, with 12 bases between. The CDR3 totals 14 residues. The CDR3 nucleotides read TGTGCCAGCAGCTTCGAGGGGGTAGGCACTGAAGCTTTCTTT. Its translation is CASSFEGVGTEAFF.

The chain carries TRBV7-6 and TRBJ2-1; D might be TRBD2 (5 bases). From germline, CDR1 is SGHVS and CDR2 FNYEAQ. The CDR3 has 16 amino acids. Trimming took 1 base from V and 2 from J, leaving 12 bases between them. The CDR3: CASSLGGSYTYNEQFF. In nucleotides, the CDR3 is TGTGCCAGCAGCTTAGGAGGGTCCTATACCTACAATGAGCAGTTCTTC.

Comments on this clonotype: At one end the junction does not follow the germline gene, possibly because of a read error. The V gene is TRBV19, the J gene TRBJ1-2; 7 bases line up with TRBD1. CDR3 length equals 16 residues. Germline-derived CDR1 and CDR2 are LNHDA and SQIVND (reference sequence). The CDR3 reads CASSGQVQGVNYSYTF. The CDR3 DNA reads as TGTGCCAGTAGCGGACAGGTCCAGGGAGTCAACTATAGCTACACCTTC. Drawing the rest from reference TRBV19 and TRBJ1-2, the complete variable domain is DGGITQSPKYLFRKEGQNVTLSCEQNLNHDAMYWYRQDPGQGLRLIYYSQIVNDFQKGDIAEGYSVSREKKESFPLTVTSAQKNPTAFYLCASSGQVQGVNYSYTFGSGTRLTVV.

Notes on this clonotype: This sequence may be a read error, since a much larger clone differs from it by one base. The chain couples TRBV3-1 to TRBJ1-2, with D unclear. The CDR3 runs 10 residues. Germline CDR1 is LGHDT and CDR2 is YNNKEL (reference sequence). The CDR3 nucleotides read TGTGCCAGGGCGATTGTTGGCTGCACCTTC. This gives the protein CARAIVGCTF.

This clonotype was seen many times. CDR3 loop: CASSLRGDTEAFF. The CDR3 DNA reads TGTGCCAGCAGCCTAAGAGGTGACACTGAAGCTTTCTTT. The V call is TRBV7-2, the J call TRBJ1-1; D gene ambiguous. This CDR3 has 13 residues. Trimming removed 5 bases from V and 3 bases from J, with 10 bases in between. Germline CDR1 is SGHTA and CDR2 is FQGNSA.